This T cell receptor beta chain was captured in a study of T cells in narcolepsy. Study information: Enrolled donors included narcolepsy type 1 or type 2 patients and healthy controls.

General study points: Healthy controls reportedly lacked the autoreactive clonotypes serially found in patients' blood. HCRT-specific and TRIB2-specific autoreactive clonotypes appeared among same-patient CSF and blood CD4+ clonotypes.

Deletions cut 4 bases from V and 11 bases from J, with 18 bases between. This CDR3 has 13 residues. Germline-derived CDR1 and CDR2 are SGHRS and YFSETQ. Only in-frame clones appear in the TCRdb table, and some are missing; sequencing was by immunoSEQ multiplex PCR. Of around 35,000 clones in the sample, about 81% were seen once. Of note for this clone: The antigen is not known.

The source material was CD45RA- memory CD4+ T cells from PBMCs. The chain has TRBV5-1 and TRBJ1-1; the D gene is possibly TRBD1 (6 bases). This sequence was found in a human donor with narcolepsy. The CDR3 spells CASSRSPDSPAFF. CDR3 DNA: TGCGCCAGCAGCCGATCCCCGGACAGTCCGGCTTTCTTT.